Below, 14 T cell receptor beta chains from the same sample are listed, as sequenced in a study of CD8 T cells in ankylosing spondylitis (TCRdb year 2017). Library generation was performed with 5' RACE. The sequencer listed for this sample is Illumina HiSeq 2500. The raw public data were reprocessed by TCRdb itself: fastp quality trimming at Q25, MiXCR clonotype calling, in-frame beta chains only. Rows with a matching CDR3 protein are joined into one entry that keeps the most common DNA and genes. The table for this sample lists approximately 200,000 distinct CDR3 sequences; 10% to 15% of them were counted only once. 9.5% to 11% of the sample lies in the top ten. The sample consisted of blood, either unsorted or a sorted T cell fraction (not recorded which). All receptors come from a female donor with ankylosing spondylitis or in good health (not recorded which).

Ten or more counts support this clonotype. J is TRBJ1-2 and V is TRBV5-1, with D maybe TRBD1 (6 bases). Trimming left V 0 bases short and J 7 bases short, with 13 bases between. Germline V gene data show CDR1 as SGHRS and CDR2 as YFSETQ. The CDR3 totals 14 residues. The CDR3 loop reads CASSLGDNPSGYTF. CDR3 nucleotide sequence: TGCGCCAGCAGCTTGGGGGACAATCCTAGTGGCTACACCTTC.

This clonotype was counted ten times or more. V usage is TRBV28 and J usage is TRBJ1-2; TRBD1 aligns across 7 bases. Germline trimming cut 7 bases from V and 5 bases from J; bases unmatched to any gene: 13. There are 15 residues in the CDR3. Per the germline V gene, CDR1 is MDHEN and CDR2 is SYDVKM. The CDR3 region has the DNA TGTGCCAGCACCGTACAGGGGACGGGGTCTTATGGCTACACCTTC. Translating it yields CASTVQGTGSYGYTF.

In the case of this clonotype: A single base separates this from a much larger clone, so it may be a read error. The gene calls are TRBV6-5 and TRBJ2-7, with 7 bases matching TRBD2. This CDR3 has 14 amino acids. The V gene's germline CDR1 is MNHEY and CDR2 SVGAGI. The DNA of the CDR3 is TGTGCCAGCAGTTTAAGCGGGGTATCCTGCGAGCAGTACTTC. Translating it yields CASSLSGVSCEQYF.

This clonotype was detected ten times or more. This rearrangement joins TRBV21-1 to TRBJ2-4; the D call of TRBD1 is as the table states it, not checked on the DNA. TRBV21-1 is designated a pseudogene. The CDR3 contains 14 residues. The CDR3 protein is CASSKTGFENIQYF. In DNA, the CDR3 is TGTGCCAGCAGCAAGACAGGGTTCGAAAACATTCAGTACTTC.

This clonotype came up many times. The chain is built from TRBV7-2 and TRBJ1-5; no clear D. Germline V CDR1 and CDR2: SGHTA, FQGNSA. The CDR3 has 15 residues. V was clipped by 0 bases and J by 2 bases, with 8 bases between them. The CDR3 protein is CASSLAARGNQPQHF. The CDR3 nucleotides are TGTGCCAGCAGCTTAGCCGCTAGGGGCAATCAGCCCCAGCATTTT.

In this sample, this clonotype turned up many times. CDR3 DNA sequence: TGTGCCACCAGCAGAGGACTTGCTTTGGACACTGGCTACACCTTC. It translates to CATSRGLALDTGYTF. The gene calls are TRBV15 and TRBJ1-2; tentative D call: TRBD1 (5 bases). This CDR3 is built from 15 residues. Germline V gene lookup returns CDR1 LNHNV and CDR2 YYDKDF (reference sequence). V lost 1 base and J lost 7, with 16 bases in between.

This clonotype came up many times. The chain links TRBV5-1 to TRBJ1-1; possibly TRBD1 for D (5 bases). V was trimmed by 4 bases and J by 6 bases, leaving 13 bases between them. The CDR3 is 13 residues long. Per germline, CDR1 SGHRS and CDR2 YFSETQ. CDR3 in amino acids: CASSGGVRAEAFF. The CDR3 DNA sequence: TGCGCCAGCAGCGGAGGGGTCAGGGCTGAAGCTTTCTTT.

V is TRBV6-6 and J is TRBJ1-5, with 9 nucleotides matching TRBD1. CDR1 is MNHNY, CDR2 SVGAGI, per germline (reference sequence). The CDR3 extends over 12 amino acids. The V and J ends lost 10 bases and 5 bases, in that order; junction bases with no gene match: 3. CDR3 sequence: CATGDRDQPQHF. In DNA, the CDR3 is TGTGCCACGGGGGACAGGGATCAGCCCCAGCATTTT.

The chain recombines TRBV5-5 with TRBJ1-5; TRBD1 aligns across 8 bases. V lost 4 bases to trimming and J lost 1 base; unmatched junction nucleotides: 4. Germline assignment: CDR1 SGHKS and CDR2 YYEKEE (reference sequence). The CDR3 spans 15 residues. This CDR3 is CASSEWTGSNQPQHF. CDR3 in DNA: TGTGCCAGCAGCGAATGGACAGGGAGCAATCAGCCCCAGCATTTT.

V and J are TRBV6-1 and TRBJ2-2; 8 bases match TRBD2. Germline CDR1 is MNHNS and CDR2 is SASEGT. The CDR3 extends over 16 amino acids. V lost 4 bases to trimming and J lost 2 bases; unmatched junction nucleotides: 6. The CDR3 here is CASSGWREANTGELFF. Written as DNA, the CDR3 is TGTGCCAGCAGTGGATGGCGGGAGGCCAACACCGGGGAGCTGTTTTTT.

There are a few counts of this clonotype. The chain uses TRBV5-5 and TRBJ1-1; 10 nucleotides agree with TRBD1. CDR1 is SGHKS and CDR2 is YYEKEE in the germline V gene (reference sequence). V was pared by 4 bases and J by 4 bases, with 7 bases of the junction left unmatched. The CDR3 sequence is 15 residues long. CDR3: CASSNRDRGGTEAFF. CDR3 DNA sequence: TGTGCCAGCAGCAACCGGGACAGGGGCGGCACTGAAGCTTTCTTT.

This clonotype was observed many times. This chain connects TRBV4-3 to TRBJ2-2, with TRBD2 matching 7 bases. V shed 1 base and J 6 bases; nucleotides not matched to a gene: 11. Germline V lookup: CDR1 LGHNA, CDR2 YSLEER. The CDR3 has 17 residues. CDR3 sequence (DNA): TGCGCCAGCAGCCAAGGGGTCCCAGGGAGGGGTGCCGGGGAGCTGTTTTTT. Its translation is CASSQGVPGRGAGELFF.

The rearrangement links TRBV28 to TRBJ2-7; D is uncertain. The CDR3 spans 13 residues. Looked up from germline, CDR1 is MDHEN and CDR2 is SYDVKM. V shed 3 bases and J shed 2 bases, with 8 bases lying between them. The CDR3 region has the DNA TGTGCCAGCAGTTTGGTGAGCCCCTACGAGCAGTACTTC. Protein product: CASSLVSPYEQYF.

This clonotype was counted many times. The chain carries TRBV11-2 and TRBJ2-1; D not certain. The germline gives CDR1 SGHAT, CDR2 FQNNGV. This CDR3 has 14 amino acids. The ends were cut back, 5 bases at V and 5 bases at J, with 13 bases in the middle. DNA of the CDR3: TGTGCCAGCAGCGTCGGCCCCTTTGACAATGAGCAGTTCTTC. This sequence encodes CASSVGPFDNEQFF.